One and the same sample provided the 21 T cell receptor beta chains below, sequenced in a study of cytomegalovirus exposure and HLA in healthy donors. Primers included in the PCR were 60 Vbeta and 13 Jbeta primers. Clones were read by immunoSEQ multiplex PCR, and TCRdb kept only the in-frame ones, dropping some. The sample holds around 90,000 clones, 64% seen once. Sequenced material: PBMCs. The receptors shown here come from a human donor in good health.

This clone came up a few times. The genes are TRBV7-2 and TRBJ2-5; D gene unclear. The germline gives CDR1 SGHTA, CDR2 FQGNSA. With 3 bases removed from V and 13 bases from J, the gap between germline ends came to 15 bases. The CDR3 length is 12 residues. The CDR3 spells CASSFSPGPGYF. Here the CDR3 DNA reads TGTGCCAGCAGCTTCTCCCCAGGTCCCGGGTACTTC.

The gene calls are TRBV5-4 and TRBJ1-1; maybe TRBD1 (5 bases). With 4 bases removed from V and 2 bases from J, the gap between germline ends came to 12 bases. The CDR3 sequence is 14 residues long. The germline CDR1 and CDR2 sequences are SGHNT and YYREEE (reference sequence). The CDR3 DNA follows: TGTGCCAGCAGCGGGGTCCAGGGTAACACTGAAGCTTTCTTT. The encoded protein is CASSGVQGNTEAFF.

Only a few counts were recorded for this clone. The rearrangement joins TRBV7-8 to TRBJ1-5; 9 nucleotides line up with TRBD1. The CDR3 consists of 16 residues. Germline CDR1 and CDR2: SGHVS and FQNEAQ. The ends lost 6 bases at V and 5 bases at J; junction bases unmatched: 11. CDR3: CASSGRDRVIDQPQHF. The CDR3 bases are TGTGCCAGCAGTGGCCGGGACAGGGTGATAGATCAGCCCCAGCATTTT.

The DNA for the CDR3 is TGTGCCAGCAGCTTAGCGATGAGGTCCTACGAGCAGTACTTC. Amino acids: CASSLAMRSYEQYF. This chain joins TRBV7-2 and TRBJ2-7, with unresolved D. This CDR3 has 14 residues. CDR1 is SGHTA and CDR2 is FQGNSA in the germline V gene. Trimming removed 0 bases at V and 1 base at J, with 7 bases between. Full variable domain (outside the CDR3, taken from reference TRBV7-2 and TRBJ2-7): GAGVSQSPSNKVTEKGKDVELRCDPISGHTALYWYRQSLGQGLEFLIYFQGNSAPDKSGLPSDRFSAERTGGSVSTLTIQRTQQEDSAVYLCASSLAMRSYEQYFGPGTRLTVT.

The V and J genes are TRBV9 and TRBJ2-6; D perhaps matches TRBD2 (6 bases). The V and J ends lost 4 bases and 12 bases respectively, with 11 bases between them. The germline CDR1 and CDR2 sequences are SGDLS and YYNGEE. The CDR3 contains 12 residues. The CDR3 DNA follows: TGTGCCAGCAGCCCTGGGACTGGCGTCCTGACTTTC. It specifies CASSPGTGVLTF.

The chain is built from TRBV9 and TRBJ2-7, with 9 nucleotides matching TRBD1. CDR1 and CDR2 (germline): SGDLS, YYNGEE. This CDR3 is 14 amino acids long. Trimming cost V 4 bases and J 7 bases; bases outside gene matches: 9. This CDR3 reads CASSLRTGDGEQYF. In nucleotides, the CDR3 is TGTGCCAGCAGCCTGCGGACAGGGGACGGGGAGCAGTACTTC.

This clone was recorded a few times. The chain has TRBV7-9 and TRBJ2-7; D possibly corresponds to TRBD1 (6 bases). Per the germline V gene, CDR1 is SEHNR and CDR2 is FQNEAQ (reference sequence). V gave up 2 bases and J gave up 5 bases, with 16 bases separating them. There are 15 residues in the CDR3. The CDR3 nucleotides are TGTGCCAGCAGCTTATTCGGGGCAGGGGTAAACGAGCAGTACTTC. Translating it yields CASSLFGAGVNEQYF. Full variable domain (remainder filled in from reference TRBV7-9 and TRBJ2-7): DTGVSQNPRHKITKRGQNVTFRCDPISEHNRLYWYRQTLGQGPEFLTYFQNEAQLEKSRLLSDRFSAERPKGSFSTLEIQRTEQGDSAMYLCASSLFGAGVNEQYFGPGTRLTVT.

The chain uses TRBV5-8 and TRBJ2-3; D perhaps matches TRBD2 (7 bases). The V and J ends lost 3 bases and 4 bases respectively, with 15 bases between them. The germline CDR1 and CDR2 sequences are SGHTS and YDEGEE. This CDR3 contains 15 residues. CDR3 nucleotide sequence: TGTGCCAGCAGCTACGGGGGGCGCAGTCCAGATACGCAGTATTTT. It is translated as CASSYGGRSPDTQYF.

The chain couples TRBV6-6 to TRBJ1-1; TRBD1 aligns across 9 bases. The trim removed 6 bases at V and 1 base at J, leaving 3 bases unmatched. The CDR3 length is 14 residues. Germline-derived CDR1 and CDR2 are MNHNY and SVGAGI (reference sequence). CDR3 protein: CASSLGQGNTEAFF. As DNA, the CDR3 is TGTGCCAGCAGCTTGGGACAGGGGAACACTGAAGCTTTCTTT.

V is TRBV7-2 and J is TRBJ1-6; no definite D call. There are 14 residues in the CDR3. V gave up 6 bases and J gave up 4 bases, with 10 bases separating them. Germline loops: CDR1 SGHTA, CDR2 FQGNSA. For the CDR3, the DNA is TGTGCCAGCAGACTGACAAGTTATAATTCACCCCTCCACTTT. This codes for CASRLTSYNSPLHF.

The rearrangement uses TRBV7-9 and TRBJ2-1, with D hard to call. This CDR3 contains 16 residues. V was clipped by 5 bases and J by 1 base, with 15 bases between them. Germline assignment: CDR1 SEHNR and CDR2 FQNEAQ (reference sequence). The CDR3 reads CASSILGSLSYNEQFF. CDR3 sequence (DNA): TGTGCCAGCAGCATCCTCGGTTCCCTTTCCTACAATGAGCAGTTCTTC.

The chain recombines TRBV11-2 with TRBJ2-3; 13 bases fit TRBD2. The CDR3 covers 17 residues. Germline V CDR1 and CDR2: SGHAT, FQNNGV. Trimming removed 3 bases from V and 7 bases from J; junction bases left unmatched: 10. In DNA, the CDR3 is TGTGCCAGCAGCTTCCCTATTACTAGCGGGGGGGCAAATACGCAGTATTTT. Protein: CASSFPITSGGANTQYF.

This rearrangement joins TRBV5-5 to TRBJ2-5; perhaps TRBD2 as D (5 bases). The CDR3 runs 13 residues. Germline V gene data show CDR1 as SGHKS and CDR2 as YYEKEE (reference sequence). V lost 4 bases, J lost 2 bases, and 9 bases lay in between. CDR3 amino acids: CASSRERQETQYF. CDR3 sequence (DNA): TGTGCCAGCAGCCGGGAAAGACAAGAGACCCAGTACTTC.

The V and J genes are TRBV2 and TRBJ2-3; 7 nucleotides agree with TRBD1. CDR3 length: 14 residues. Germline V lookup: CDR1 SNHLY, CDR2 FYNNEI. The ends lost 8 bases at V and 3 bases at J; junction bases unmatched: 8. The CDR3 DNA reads TGTGCCAGCCGGGCCGCGACAGGGACAGATACGCAGTATTTT. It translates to CASRAATGTDTQYF. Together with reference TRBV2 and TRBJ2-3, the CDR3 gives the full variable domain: EPEVTQTPSHQVTQMGQEVILRCVPISNHLYFYWYRQILGQKVEFLVSFYNNEISEKSEIFDDQFSVERPDGSNFTLKIRSTKLEDSAMYFCASRAATGTDTQYFGPGTRLTVL.

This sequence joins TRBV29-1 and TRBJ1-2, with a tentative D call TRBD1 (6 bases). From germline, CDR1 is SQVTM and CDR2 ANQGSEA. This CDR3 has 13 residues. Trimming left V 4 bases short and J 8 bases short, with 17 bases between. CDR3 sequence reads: CSVAMGRGRGYTF. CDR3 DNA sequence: TGCAGCGTTGCGATGGGCAGGGGACGGGGCTACACCTTC.

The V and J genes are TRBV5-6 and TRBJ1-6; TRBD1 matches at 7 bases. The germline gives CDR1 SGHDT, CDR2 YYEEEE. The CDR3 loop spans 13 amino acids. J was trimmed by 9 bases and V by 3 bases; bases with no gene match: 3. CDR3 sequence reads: CASSSDRVSPLHF. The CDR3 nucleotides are TGTGCCAGCAGCTCCGACAGGGTTTCACCCCTCCACTTT.

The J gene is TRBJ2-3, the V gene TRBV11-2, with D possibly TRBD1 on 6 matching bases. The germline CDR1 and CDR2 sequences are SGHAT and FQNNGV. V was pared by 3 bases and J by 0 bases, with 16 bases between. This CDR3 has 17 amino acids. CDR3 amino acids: CASSLLGGTLSTDTQYF. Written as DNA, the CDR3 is TGTGCCAGCAGCTTGTTAGGGGGTACCCTTAGCACAGATACGCAGTATTTT.

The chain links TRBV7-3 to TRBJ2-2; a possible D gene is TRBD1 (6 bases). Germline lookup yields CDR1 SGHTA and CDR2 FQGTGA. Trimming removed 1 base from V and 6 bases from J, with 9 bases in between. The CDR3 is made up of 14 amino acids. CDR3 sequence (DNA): TGTGCCAGCAGCTTAAACAGGGCCTCCGGGGAGCTGTTTTTT. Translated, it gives CASSLNRASGELFF.

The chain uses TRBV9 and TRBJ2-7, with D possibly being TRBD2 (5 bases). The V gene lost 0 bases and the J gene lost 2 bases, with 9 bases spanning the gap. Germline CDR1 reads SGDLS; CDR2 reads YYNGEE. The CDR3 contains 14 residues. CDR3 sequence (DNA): TGTGCCAGCAGCGTAGCGGCGGGCACCTACGAGCAGTACTTC. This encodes CASSVAAGTYEQYF. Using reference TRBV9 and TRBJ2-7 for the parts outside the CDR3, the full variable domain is DSGVTQTPKHLITATGQRVTLRCSPRSGDLSVYWYQQSLDQGLQFLIQYYNGEERAKGNILERFSAQQFPDLHSELNLSSLELGDSALYFCASSVAAGTYEQYFGPGTRLTVT.

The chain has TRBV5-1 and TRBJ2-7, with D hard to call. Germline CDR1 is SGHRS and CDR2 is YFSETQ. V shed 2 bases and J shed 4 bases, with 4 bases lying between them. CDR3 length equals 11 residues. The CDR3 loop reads CASSFAYEQYF. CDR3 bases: TGCGCCAGCAGCTTCGCGTACGAGCAGTACTTC.

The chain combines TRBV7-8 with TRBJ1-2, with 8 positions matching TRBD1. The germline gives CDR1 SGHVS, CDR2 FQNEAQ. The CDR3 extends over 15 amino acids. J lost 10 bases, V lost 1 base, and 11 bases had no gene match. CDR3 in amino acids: CASSLGTGTTNVYTF. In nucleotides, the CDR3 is TGTGCCAGCAGCTTAGGGACAGGGACAACTAATGTCTACACCTTC.